These 5 T cell receptor beta chains were all obtained from the same sample, sequenced in a study of blood T cell repertoires in COVID-19. Sequenced by immunoSEQ multiplex PCR; TCRdb stores in-frame clones only, minus some. The table includes roughly 86,000 clones, around 85% detected once. Sequences were obtained from peripheral blood. These receptors were taken from a woman of 80 years or more with COVID-19, enrolled during active disease.

This chain joins TRBV11-2 and TRBJ2-7; TRBD1 aligns across 10 bases. Germline CDR1 SGHAT, CDR2 FQNNGV. The CDR3 spans 15 residues. V lost 4 bases to trimming and J lost 5 bases; unmatched junction nucleotides: 8. The CDR3 DNA sequence: TGTGCCAGCAGCTCACGTCCCGGGACAGGGGACGAGCAGTACTTC. This gives the protein CASSSRPGTGDEQYF.

Of note for this clone: At one of its ends the junction is not consistent with the germline gene, which may arise from a read error. V usage is TRBV7-2 and J usage is TRBJ2-3, with 7 bases fitting TRBD2. CDR1 is SGHTA, CDR2 FQGNSA, per germline. The CDR3 is 13 residues long. CDR3 protein: CASSLAEGDTQYF. The DNA for the CDR3 is TGTGCCAGCAGCCTAGCGGAGGGAGATACGCAGTATTTT.

The gene calls are TRBV4-1 and TRBJ2-1, with 14 positions matching TRBD2. V gave up 0 bases and J gave up 7 bases; unmatched junction bases: 8. CDR3 size: 18 residues. CDR1 is MGHRA and CDR2 is YSYEKL in the germline V gene. The CDR3 loop is CASSQERLAGGPRNEQFF. The CDR3 DNA is TGCGCCAGCAGCCAAGAGAGACTAGCGGGAGGGCCCAGGAATGAGCAGTTCTTC.

V is TRBV27 and J is TRBJ1-1, with a possible D match to TRBD1 (5 bases). CDR3 length: 13 amino acids. Per germline, CDR1 MNHEY and CDR2 SMNVEV (reference sequence). V lost 3 bases, J lost 11 bases, and 16 bases lay in between. CDR3 nucleotides: TGTGCCAGCAGTTTTGGTACAGGCGGGGAGGCTTTCTTT. This encodes CASSFGTGGEAFF.

The V gene is TRBV20-1, the J gene TRBJ1-1; 7 bases align to TRBD1. The V gene's germline CDR1 is DFQATT and CDR2 SNEGSKA (reference sequence). The CDR3 consists of 13 residues. V gave up 3 bases and J gave up 6 bases; unmatched junction bases: 7. In DNA form, the CDR3 reads TGCAGTGCTAGTAAGGGGGCATTGTCTGAAGCTTTCTTT. It specifies CSASKGALSEAFF.